This is a list of T cell receptor beta chains from one sample in a study of immune heterogeneity within non-small cell lung tumors. TCRdb used MiXCR to reprocess the multiplex PCR reads, holding one entry per CDR3 protein. The sample lists fewer than 8,000 distinct CDR3 sequences, 22% seen once, with 8.6% in the top ten. Sequencing input: lung tumor tissue. The receptors come from a man between 65 and 79 years old with non-small cell lung cancer. Each CDR3 is given with its conserved first and last residue. The D gene is left open where the match is weak. Clone size is shown for a subset of rows, as once, few, many or a class of expanded clone.

clone_size j_call v_call d_call cdr3_nt cdr3_aa
medium-sized TRBJ2-7 TRBV20-1 TRBD1 TGCAGTGCTAGAGGGACAGGGCGCACCCTGGGGGAGCAGTACTTC CSARGTGRTLGEQYF
medium-sized TRBJ2-7 TRBV18 TRBD1 TGTGCCAGCTCACCCAGGACAGGGACCTACTCCTACGAGCAGTACTTC CASSPRTGTYSYEQYF
medium-sized TRBJ2-7 TRBV5-4 TRBD2 TGTGCCAGCAGCCTGCCTAGCGGGAGTATCTACGAGCAGTACTTC CASSLPSGSIYEQYF
large TRBJ1-2 TRBV29-1 TRBD1 TGCAGCGTTGCCTACAGGGGGCCACAGTCTAACTATGGCTACACCTTC CSVAYRGPQSNYGYTF
. TRBJ2-7 TRBV2 . TGTGCCAGCAAGATCGGCGTTAGCTCCTACGAGCAGTACTTC CASKIGVSSYEQYF
medium-sized TRBJ2-7 TRBV2 . TGTGCCAGCAGTCTCTACGAGCAGTACTTC CASSLYEQYF
medium-sized TRBJ2-5 TRBV11-3 TRBD2 TGTGCCAGCAGCATCACTAGCGGGAGGGGTGAGACCCAGTACTTC CASSITSGRGETQYF
many TRBJ2-5 TRBV6-6 TRBD2 TGTGCCAGCAGTTACTCGGGCGCGGGAGGGGAGACCCAGTACTTC CASSYSGAGGETQYF
medium-sized TRBJ1-5 TRBV6-1 TRBD1 TGTGCCAGCAGTAAACGGGACAGGGGCAATCAGCCCCAGCATTTT CASSKRDRGNQPQHF
. TRBJ1-4 TRBV30 . TGTGCCTGGAGACCGGGCCAAAGAGCAACTAATGAAAAACTGTTTTTT CAWRPGQRATNEKLFF
medium-sized TRBJ2-1 TRBV9 TRBD2 TGTGCCAGCAGCGCCGGGGGGGGGCCCCCTTACAATGAGCAGTTCTTC CASSAGGGPPYNEQFF
medium-sized TRBJ2-7 TRBV6-2/TRBV6-3 . TGTGCCAGCAGTCCACGACTAGGGGGGGACGAGCAGTACTTC CASSPRLGGDEQYF
many TRBJ2-7 TRBV20-1 TRBD1 TGCAGTGCTCCTACCCAGGGGGTGATAGGGGAGCAGTACTTC CSAPTQGVIGEQYF
medium-sized TRBJ1-2 TRBV27 . TGTGCCAGCAGCATCGGACTTAACACTGGCTACACCTTC CASSIGLNTGYTF
medium-sized TRBJ2-3 TRBV20-1 . TGCAGTGCTAGAGTGGCGGGGCTAGATACGCAGTATTTT CSARVAGLDTQYF
medium-sized TRBJ1-6 TRBV2 . TGTGCCAGCAATAGGGACATTAATTCACCCCTCCACTTT CASNRDINSPLHF
medium-sized TRBJ2-1 TRBV20-1 TRBD1 TGCAGTGCAAACCAGGGGGCTACCTACAATGAGCAGTTCTTC CSANQGATYNEQFF
medium-sized TRBJ2-1 TRBV12-3/TRBV12-4 TRBD2 TGTGCCAGCAGTCAATCTAGCGGGGGCTACAATGAGCAGTTCTTC CASSQSSGGYNEQFF
medium-sized TRBJ2-1 TRBV29-1 . TGCAGCGTAGAGGGGGGAGGAGATGAGCAGTTCTTC CSVEGGGDEQFF
many TRBJ2-2 TRBV27 . TGTGCCAGCAGTTTATTTAGGGGCACCGGGGAGCTGTTTTTT CASSLFRGTGELFF
medium-sized TRBJ1-4 TRBV20-1 . TGCAGTGCCAGCCGGGAGAATGAAAAACTGTTTTTT CSASRENEKLFF
medium-sized TRBJ1-2 TRBV6-1 . TGTGCCAGCAGGAAAGAGGGTCCGTATGGCTACACCTTC CASRKEGPYGYTF
medium-sized TRBJ1-2 TRBV20-1 . TGCAGTGCATCAACCGGGACTAAGTACGGCTACACCTTC CSASTGTKYGYTF